This TCR beta chain was documented in a study of OX40 agonist ivuxolimab in advanced cancers. Study context: From about 23 to 85 years was the age range, with a mean of around 56 years, and 70% to 85% were male. Study results and caveats: The antigen specificity of the peripheral T cells (those that were expanded) was not determined.

The repertoire was sequenced with immunoSEQ multiplex PCR; TCRdb's copy has only in-frame clones and lacks some. The sample contains approximately 99,000 clones, approximately 95% of which appear only once. With respect to this clone: The antigen is unknown.

The CDR3 sequence is 13 residues long. The trim removed 4 bases at V and 3 bases at J, leaving 0 bases unmatched. Germline V gene lookup returns CDR1 LNHDA and CDR2 SQIVND (reference sequence). The sequence was collected from an adult with an advanced solid tumor such as melanoma, head and neck, liver or kidney cancer. The sample here was CD4+ or CD8+ T cells sorted from blood, taken in a trial of the OX40 agonist ivuxolimab. The chain couples TRBV19 to TRBJ1-3; 7 bases fit TRBD1. In DNA form, the CDR3 reads TGTGCCAGTAGTAGGGACAGTGGAAACACCATATATTTT. Its protein product is CASSRDSGNTIYF.